The 27 T cell receptor beta chains reported below all come from one sample, sequenced in a study of cytomegalovirus exposure and HLA in healthy donors. PCR primers comprised 60 Vbeta and 13 Jbeta primers. The repertoire was sequenced with immunoSEQ multiplex PCR; TCRdb's copy has only in-frame clones and lacks some. The repertoire holds approximately 170,000 clones, over 65% seen once, with less than 0.9% in the top ten. The source material was PBMCs. The receptor source for this set is a female donor in good health and CMV-seronegative.

The V and J genes are TRBV19 and TRBJ2-7; TRBD2 aligns across 8 bases. The germline V gene encodes CDR1 LNHDA and CDR2 SQIVND (reference sequence). CDR3 size: 15 residues. V lost 4 bases and J lost 4; bases outside the gene matches: 9. The CDR3 nucleotides read TGTGCCAGTAGTAAGCGGGAGTTGGGGGATTACGAGCAGTACTTC. It codes for CASSKRELGDYEQYF.

The chain employs TRBV7-9 and TRBJ1-5; D is possibly TRBD1 (6 bases). CDR3 length: 14 amino acids. The V gene lost 5 bases and the J gene lost 1 base, with 9 bases spanning the gap. Germline CDR1 and CDR2: SEHNR and FQNEAQ (reference sequence). CDR3 region: CASSPGGSNQPQHF. The CDR3 nucleotides read TGTGCCAGCAGCCCGGGGGGCAGCAATCAGCCCCAGCATTTT.

This clone was counted between two and nine times. This chain connects TRBV28 to TRBJ1-2; 8 bases are a match to TRBD1. Trimming removed 5 bases from V and 4 bases from J; junction bases left unmatched: 6. Per germline, CDR1 MDHEN and CDR2 SYDVKM. The CDR3 is 14 residues long. CDR3 sequence (DNA): TGTGCCAGCAGTCCGGGACAGGCGTCCTATGGCTACACCTTC. Its translation: CASSPGQASYGYTF.

This clone was counted once. The rearrangement joins TRBV27 to TRBJ1-3; weak D call: TRBD1 (5 bases). Germline V CDR1 and CDR2: MNHEY, SMNVEV (reference sequence). V was shortened by 8 bases and J by 2 bases, with 16 bases between the two germline ends. The CDR3 contains 15 residues. The CDR3 nucleotides read TGTGCCAGCCGAGCCCTGGCGGGGCCTGGAAACACCATATATTTT. This sequence encodes CASRALAGPGNTIYF.

The chain joins TRBV9 to TRBJ1-1; perhaps TRBD1 as D (5 bases). V gave up 4 bases and J gave up 5 bases, with 15 bases separating them. Looked up from germline, CDR1 is SGDLS and CDR2 is YYNGEE. The CDR3 extends over 14 amino acids. In DNA form, the CDR3 reads TGTGCCAGCAGCCCACTTCTTAAGGGGACTGAAGCTTTCTTT. It codes for CASSPLLKGTEAFF.

This chain joins TRBV4-3 and TRBJ2-3; possible D gene TRBD1, 6 bases. Trimming removed 0 bases at V and 2 bases at J, with 15 bases between. The CDR3 totals 17 residues. CDR1 is LGHNA, CDR2 YSLEER, per germline. CDR3 sequence (DNA): TGCGCCAGCAGCCAAGACCCGTTTGGGGGCATCACAGATACGCAGTATTTT. It translates to CASSQDPFGGITDTQYF.

V gene TRBV6-6 combines with J gene TRBJ2-7; 11 positions agree with TRBD1. V lost 6 bases and J lost 5; bases outside the gene matches: 9. The CDR3 covers 15 residues. Germline lookup yields CDR1 MNHNY and CDR2 SVGAGI (reference sequence). Written as DNA, the CDR3 is TGTGCCAGCAGCCCTCGGGGACAGGGGGGGCACGAGCAGTACTTC. Its translation is CASSPRGQGGHEQYF.

The rearrangement joins TRBV9 to TRBJ1-2; 8 bases are a match to TRBD1. The V gene's germline CDR1 is SGDLS and CDR2 YYNGEE. The CDR3 consists of 15 residues. V was clipped by 2 bases and J by 4 bases; unmatched bases: 7. In DNA form, the CDR3 reads TGTGCCAGCAGCGTCCGAAAGACAGGGGCCTATGGCTACACCTTC. Protein product: CASSVRKTGAYGYTF. The full variable domain, with the rest looked up from reference TRBV9 and TRBJ1-2, is DSGVTQTPKHLITATGQRVTLRCSPRSGDLSVYWYQQSLDQGLQFLIQYYNGEERAKGNILERFSAQQFPDLHSELNLSSLELGDSALYFCASSVRKTGAYGYTFGSGTRLTVV.

V gene TRBV19 combines with J gene TRBJ2-2; weak D call: TRBD1 (6 bases). This CDR3 contains 15 residues. Trimming took 5 bases from V and 5 from J, leaving 15 bases between them. The germline V gene has CDR1 LNHDA and CDR2 SQIVND (reference sequence). DNA for the CDR3: TGTGCCAGTAGTTCCCAAGGGGGTTATACCGGGGAGCTGTTTTTT. Residues: CASSSQGGYTGELFF. The complete variable domain, with remaining parts taken from reference TRBV19 and TRBJ2-2, reads DGGITQSPKYLFRKEGQNVTLSCEQNLNHDAMYWYRQDPGQGLRLIYYSQIVNDFQKGDIAEGYSVSREKKESFPLTVTSAQKNPTAFYLCASSSQGGYTGELFFGEGSRLTVL.

The chain joins TRBV9 to TRBJ2-3, with 7 bases identical to TRBD1. CDR3 length equals 16 residues. Trimming removed 4 bases from V and 8 bases from J; junction bases left unmatched: 16. The germline V gene has CDR1 SGDLS and CDR2 YYNGEE. The CDR3 DNA sequence: TGTGCCAGCAGCTCGATGACAGGGTTATCGGGTCGTACGCAGTATTTT. Residues: CASSSMTGLSGRTQYF. The whole variable domain, filled in from reference TRBV9 and TRBJ2-3, reads DSGVTQTPKHLITATGQRVTLRCSPRSGDLSVYWYQQSLDQGLQFLIQYYNGEERAKGNILERFSAQQFPDLHSELNLSSLELGDSALYFCASSSMTGLSGRTQYFGPGTRLTVL.

The CDR3 sequence: CASSSNSPLHF. CDR3 bases: TGTGCCAGCAGCTCGAATTCACCCCTCCACTTT. The chain recombines TRBV11-2 with TRBJ1-6; D call uncertain. Trimming took 4 bases from V and 7 from J, leaving 2 bases between them. The CDR3 covers 11 residues. Looked up from germline, CDR1 is SGHAT and CDR2 is FQNNGV.

The V call is TRBV27, the J call TRBJ2-7; 7 bases match TRBD1. Trimming removed 8 bases from V and 4 bases from J; junction bases left unmatched: 17. CDR1 and CDR2 from the germline V gene are MNHEY and SMNVEV (reference sequence). The CDR3 runs to 16 residues. CDR3 in amino acids: CASGNTTGMSWYEQYF. CDR3 in DNA: TGTGCCAGCGGAAACACGACAGGGATGAGTTGGTACGAGCAGTACTTC.

J is TRBJ2-1 and V is TRBV7-3; D unresolved. Between the trimmed V and J ends, which lost 1 base and 8 bases, there was a span of 12 bases. CDR1 is SGHTA and CDR2 is FQGTGA in the germline V gene. The CDR3 contains 14 residues. CDR3 protein: CASSLSSSFDEQFF. The CDR3, as DNA: TGTGCCAGCAGCTTAAGTTCTTCTTTCGATGAGCAGTTCTTC.

The V gene is TRBV9, the J gene TRBJ2-5; weak D call: TRBD1 (6 bases). Judging by the DNA end, TRBJ2-7 fits better; the J call may be wrong. This CDR3 is 15 amino acids long. CDR1 is SGDLS and CDR2 is YYNGEE in the germline V gene. The DNA of the CDR3 is TGTGCCAGCAGCGTAACGGGACACCCCTCCTACGAGCAGTACTTC. This sequence encodes CASSVTGHPSYEQYF.

The chain employs TRBV5-1 and TRBJ2-7, with D perhaps TRBD2 (5 bases). With 0 bases removed from V and 5 bases from J, the gap between germline ends came to 12 bases. Per the germline V gene, CDR1 is SGHRS and CDR2 is YFSETQ. This CDR3 spans 14 amino acids. The CDR3 DNA sequence: TGCGCCAGCAGCTTGGGACCTAGCAACCACGAGCAGTACTTC. Protein sequence: CASSLGPSNHEQYF.

The chain employs TRBV30 and TRBJ1-3; 8 nucleotides align to TRBD1. Germline loops: CDR1 GTSNPN, CDR2 SVGIG (reference sequence). CDR3 length: 14 residues. With 7 bases clipped from V and 1 base from J, the junction kept 6 bases outside the gene matches. In nucleotides, the CDR3 is TGTGCCTTAGAACGACAGGGGTCTGGAAACACCATATATTTT. Translation gives CALERQGSGNTIYF.

This chain connects TRBV5-6 to TRBJ2-3, with 9 bases that match TRBD1. The CDR3 runs 16 residues. With 2 bases clipped from V and 2 bases from J, the junction kept 6 bases outside the gene matches. Germline lookup yields CDR1 SGHDT and CDR2 YYEEEE. As DNA, the CDR3 is TGTGCCAGCAGCTTCAACAGGGGGCAGATCACAGATACGCAGTATTTT. Protein product: CASSFNRGQITDTQYF.

The chain is built from TRBV4-1 and TRBJ2-7, with TRBD1 as a possible D gene (6 bases). V gave up 4 bases and J gave up 0 bases, with 13 bases separating them. Germline CDR1 reads MGHRA; CDR2 reads YSYEKL. The CDR3 is made up of 15 amino acids. The CDR3 DNA sequence: TGCGCCAGCAGCCTGGGGGCGGAGATCTCCTACGAGCAGTACTTC. Its protein product is CASSLGAEISYEQYF.

V is TRBV27 and J is TRBJ2-1; a weak D match, TRBD1 (5 bases). CDR3 size: 11 residues. CDR1 and CDR2 (germline): MNHEY, SMNVEV (reference sequence). Trimming removed 6 bases from V and 8 bases from J, with 8 bases in between. The CDR3 region has the DNA TGTGCCAGCAGGGGGCTCTATGAGCAGTTCTTC. Protein product: CASRGLYEQFF.

The rearrangement links TRBV4-3 to TRBJ2-1, with TRBD2 identical over 11 bases. Germline V CDR1 and CDR2: LGHNA, YSLEER. The CDR3 has 19 amino acids. The V gene end was trimmed by 0 bases and the J gene end by 0 bases; junction bases not matched to a gene: 7. CDR3 loop: CASSQDFKTSGNSYNEQFF. The CDR3 nucleotides are TGCGCCAGCAGCCAAGATTTCAAGACTAGCGGGAACTCCTACAATGAGCAGTTCTTC.

This clone was counted a few times. V is TRBV7-8 and J is TRBJ2-7; D not certain. The V and J ends lost 1 base and 7 bases respectively, with 11 bases between them. The CDR3 contains 13 residues. Germline CDR1 SGHVS, CDR2 FQNEAQ. DNA for the CDR3: TGTGCCAGCAGCTTAGTGGGTGGAGTTGAGCAGTACTTC. It encodes CASSLVGGVEQYF.

There are a few counts of this clone. This chain uses TRBV6-6 with TRBJ2-5, with 7 bases that match TRBD2. TRBJ2-7 explains the end of the DNA better; the J call may be wrong. CDR1 is MNHNY and CDR2 is SVGAGI in the germline V gene (reference sequence). The CDR3 has 16 amino acids. The CDR3 DNA sequence: TGTGCCAGCAGTTACTCGGGGGGGACCTGGCCCTACGAGCAGTACTTC. Translating gives CASSYSGGTWPYEQYF.

About this clone itself: At one of its ends the junction is not consistent with the germline gene, which may arise from a read error. This chain joins TRBV10-2 and TRBJ1-3, with 10 bases identical to TRBD1. Germline V gives CDR1 WSHSY, CDR2 SAAADI. The CDR3 has 15 amino acids. Written as DNA, the CDR3 is TGCGCCAGCACCCTCGACAGGGGGCGAGGAAACTCCATATATTTT. Residues: CASTLDRGRGNSIYF.

The rearrangement links TRBV5-1 to TRBJ1-1; D remains unclear. The CDR3 totals 12 residues. V lost 8 bases and J lost 1, with 9 bases in between. The V gene's germline CDR1 is SGHRS and CDR2 YFSETQ. CDR3: CASGEENTEAFF. CDR3 coding DNA: TGCGCCAGTGGAGAAGAGAACACTGAAGCTTTCTTT.

This clone has more than one count but fewer than ten. The chain has TRBV7-3 and TRBJ2-1; 7 nucleotides line up with TRBD2. The V gene end was trimmed by 3 bases and the J gene end by 0 bases; junction bases not matched to a gene: 2. The CDR3 runs to 15 residues. Germline CDR1 reads SGHTA; CDR2 reads FQGTGA. CDR3 in DNA: TGTGCCAGCAGCTTTCAGCGGGACTCCTACAATGAGCAGTTCTTC. It translates to CASSFQRDSYNEQFF.

J is TRBJ2-3 and V is TRBV19; 9 bases line up with TRBD2. V trimming: 5 bases; J trimming: 9 bases; junction bases outside the gene matches: 12. This CDR3 has 15 amino acids. Per germline, CDR1 LNHDA and CDR2 SQIVND (reference sequence). The CDR3 DNA reads TGTGCCAGTAGTTTAGCGGGGGACGGGGGGCGGACGCAGTATTTT. As protein: CASSLAGDGGRTQYF.

V and J are TRBV19 and TRBJ2-5; TRBD1 matches 7 bases. V trimming: 6 bases; J trimming: 5 bases; junction bases outside the gene matches: 6. This CDR3 has 13 amino acids. CDR1 and CDR2 (germline): LNHDA, SQIVND (reference sequence). The CDR3: CASSPTGSETQYF. Written as DNA, the CDR3 is TGTGCCAGTAGCCCGACAGGGTCCGAGACCCAGTACTTC. The full variable domain, completed using reference TRBV19 and TRBJ2-5, is DGGITQSPKYLFRKEGQNVTLSCEQNLNHDAMYWYRQDPGQGLRLIYYSQIVNDFQKGDIAEGYSVSREKKESFPLTVTSAQKNPTAFYLCASSPTGSETQYFGPGTRLLVL.